A single TCR beta chain is shown here with its context. Antigen: not known. Sequenced by immunoSEQ multiplex PCR; TCRdb stores in-frame clones only, minus some. The data contain around 250,000 clones, roughly 90% of them singletons. The length of the CDR3 is 13 residues. Germline CDR1 and CDR2: MNHEY and SVGAGI. Trimming cost V 2 bases and J 7 bases; bases outside gene matches: 2. The data originate from a study of cytomegalovirus exposure and HLA in healthy donors. Study-wide context: A subsequent analysis reported that the 120 or so validation repertoires were produced on the same platform that had also been used for the roughly 710 first-cohort repertoires. Study-wide results and caveats: Among TCR sequences, most were rare, though some public TCRs appeared in many donors.

Sequencing was performed on PBMCs. The receptor comes from a woman younger than 30 in good health and CMV-seronegative. The rearrangement uses TRBV6-5 and TRBJ1-5; TRBD1 matches at 7 bases. CDR3 region: CASSYTGAQPQHF. The CDR3 DNA follows: TGTGCCAGCAGTTACACAGGGGCCCAGCCCCAGCATTTT.